This entry describes one TCR beta chain. Its antigen is as yet unknown. The record originates from a study of T cell responses to AZD1222 COVID-19 vaccine. Study-level results: Donor demographics were predominantly white British with a female majority; clonal diversity may be underestimated. Baseline testing showed seropositivity in only six or seven AZD1222 recipients. Close to half of spike-specific TCRs reportedly recognize unmutated variant regions.

Measured with immunoSEQ multiplex PCR; TCRdb has only the in-frame clones, and not every one. Of 170,000 or so clones detected, around 90% appear once; the ten largest clones hold about 3%. The CDR3 spans 12 residues. Germline CDR1 is SGHVS and CDR2 is FQNEAQ. V was pared by 5 bases and J by 7 bases, with 12 bases between. The V gene is TRBV7-8, the J gene TRBJ2-7; the D is unclear. Sequences were derived from peripheral blood, sampled on day 0 of AZD1222 vaccination. The source is an adult in good health. CDR3 region: CASSPLGWEQYF. The CDR3, as DNA: TGTGCCAGCAGCCCCCTAGGGTGGGAGCAGTACTTC. Full variable domain (remainder filled in from reference TRBV7-8 and TRBJ2-7): GAGVSQSPRYKVAKRGQDVALRCDPISGHVSLFWYQQALGQGPEFLTYFQNEAQLDKSGLPSDRFFAERPEGSVSTLKIQRTQQEDSAVYLCASSPLGWEQYFGPGTRLTVT.